These 13 T cell receptor beta chains were all obtained from the same sample, sequenced in a study of T cell responses to AZD1222 COVID-19 vaccine. Libraries were prepared by immunoSEQ multiplex PCR; TCRdb keeps only in-frame clonotypes and omits some of them. The sample yields 75,000 to 100,000 clones, roughly 92% seen once. The specimen was peripheral blood, collected on day 0 of AZD1222 vaccination. The origin of the receptors is an adult in good health.

In this sample, this clone turned up once. The genes are TRBV19 and TRBJ1-5, with 8 bases matching TRBD1. The CDR3 runs 15 residues. Trimming removed 6 bases from V and 1 base from J; junction bases left unmatched: 5. CDR1 and CDR2 (germline): LNHDA, SQIVND (reference sequence). DNA for the CDR3: TGTGCCAGTAGACACGACAGGGGAAGCAATCAGCCCCAGCATTTT. Translated, it gives CASRHDRGSNQPQHF. Full variable domain (rest looked up from reference TRBV19 and TRBJ1-5): DGGITQSPKYLFRKEGQNVTLSCEQNLNHDAMYWYRQDPGQGLRLIYYSQIVNDFQKGDIAEGYSVSREKKESFPLTVTSAQKNPTAFYLCASRHDRGSNQPQHFGDGTRLSIL.

The CDR3 DNA sequence: TGTGCCAGCAGCCCAAGGGGGGGACAGGGCCGTCAGCCCCAGCATTTT. This gives the protein CASSPRGGQGRQPQHF. The chain has TRBV7-2 and TRBJ1-5, with 9 bases lining up with TRBD1. In germline, CDR1 is SGHTA, CDR2 FQGNSA. V dropped 5 bases and J dropped 6; count of bases not matched to a gene: 11. The CDR3 is made up of 16 amino acids.

The chain is built from TRBV6-2 or TRBV6-3 and TRBJ2-1; TRBD2 matches 10 bases. This CDR3 is 15 amino acids long. V shed 4 bases and J 4 bases; nucleotides not matched to a gene: 4. CDR1 MNHEY and CDR2 SVGEGT come from the germline V gene. The CDR3, as DNA: TGTGCCAGCAGTTTACTAGCGGGGAGTTACAATGAGCAGTTCTTC. As protein: CASSLLAGSYNEQFF.

V usage is TRBV3-1 (or the pseudogene TRBV3-2) and J usage is TRBJ1-2; tentative D call: TRBD1 (6 bases). The V gene lost 4 bases and the J gene lost 4 bases, with 13 bases spanning the gap. The CDR3 is 14 amino acids. Germline V gives CDR1 LGHDT, CDR2 YNNKEL (reference sequence). The CDR3 sequence: CASSRRQEIYGYTF. The CDR3 region has the DNA TGTGCCAGCAGCCGACGACAGGAAATCTATGGCTACACCTTC.

This chain joins TRBV6-1 and TRBJ1-2; a possible D gene is TRBD1 (6 bases). Per the germline V gene, CDR1 is MNHNS and CDR2 is SASEGT. This CDR3 comprises 17 residues. The germline V and J ends were trimmed by 0 bases and 2 bases, with 16 bases remaining between them. DNA for the CDR3: TGTGCCAGCAGTGAAGCGCTTCGCCCAGGGGCAAACTATGGCTACACCTTC. Its protein is CASSEALRPGANYGYTF.

The chain links TRBV28 to TRBJ2-5; the D gene is possibly TRBD2 (5 bases). Germline V gene sequence: CDR1 MDHEN, CDR2 SYDVKM. The V and J ends lost 4 bases and 2 bases respectively, with 11 bases between them. This CDR3 is built from 14 residues. The CDR3 DNA is TGTGCCAGCAGTTCACGACTAATACAAGAGACCCAGTACTTC. Translating gives CASSSRLIQETQYF.

The genes are TRBV27 and TRBJ2-1; D tentatively reads TRBD1 or TRBD2 (5 bases each). Trimming shortened V by 5 bases and J by 3 bases, and 14 bases separated the two germline ends. Germline CDR1 reads MNHEY; CDR2 reads SMNVEV (reference sequence). This CDR3 is built from 15 residues. The CDR3 nucleotides read TGTGCCAGCAGTGCCCCAGGGAGTGGCTACAATGAGCAGTTCTTC. It is translated as CASSAPGSGYNEQFF.

The CDR3 nucleotides read TGTGCCAGCAGCCAGGGACAGGGGAGCTATGGCTACACCTTC. Encoded protein: CASSQGQGSYGYTF. The chain carries TRBV7-8 and TRBJ1-2, with 10 bases that match TRBD1. V gave up 5 bases and J gave up 4 bases; unmatched junction bases: 4. Germline lookup yields CDR1 SGHVS and CDR2 FQNEAQ. This CDR3 has 14 residues. The variable domain in full, completed from reference TRBV7-8 and TRBJ1-2, reads GAGVSQSPRYKVAKRGQDVALRCDPISGHVSLFWYQQALGQGPEFLTYFQNEAQLDKSGLPSDRFFAERPEGSVSTLKIQRTQQEDSAVYLCASSQGQGSYGYTFGSGTRLTVV.

The gene calls are TRBV10-3 and TRBJ2-2; D is possibly TRBD1 (5 bases). The CDR3 has 13 amino acids. V shed 5 bases and J shed 6 bases, with 10 bases lying between them. Germline CDR1 ENHRY, CDR2 SYGVKD. As DNA, the CDR3 is TGTGCCATCAGTCGGCAGGGCCCCGGGGAGCTGTTTTTT. Its translation: CAISRQGPGELFF.

This chain's CDR3 is CASSSDGGMNTEAFF. The CDR3 DNA sequence: TGTGCCAGCAGCTCTGACGGCGGGATGAACACTGAAGCTTTCTTT. The genes are TRBV7-3 and TRBJ1-1, with D uncertain. Germline CDR1 SGHTA, CDR2 FQGTGA. With 4 bases removed from V and 0 bases from J, the gap between germline ends came to 12 bases. This CDR3 contains 15 residues.

The V call is TRBV4-2, the J call TRBJ2-2, with 13 bases matching TRBD2. V lost 2 bases to trimming and J lost 5 bases; unmatched junction nucleotides: 8. Germline assignment: CDR1 LGHNA and CDR2 YNFKEQ. The CDR3 is 18 residues long. CDR3 protein: CASSQSYGLAGVTGELFF. CDR3 DNA: TGTGCCAGCAGCCAATCCTATGGACTAGCGGGAGTTACCGGGGAGCTGTTTTTT.

This clone was detected a few times. The CDR3 coding sequence is TGTGCCAGCAGCTTAAGCGTAAAGACCCAGTACTTC. This codes for CASSLSVKTQYF. The V and J genes are TRBV7-2 and TRBJ2-5; D unresolved. With 2 bases removed from V and 6 bases from J, the gap between germline ends came to 7 bases. The CDR3 has 12 amino acids. CDR1 and CDR2 (germline): SGHTA, FQGNSA. Supplemented by reference TRBV7-2 and TRBJ2-5, the full variable domain reads GAGVSQSPSNKVTEKGKDVELRCDPISGHTALYWYRQSLGQGLEFLIYFQGNSAPDKSGLPSDRFSAERTGGSVSTLTIQRTQQEDSAVYLCASSLSVKTQYFGPGTRLLVL.

V gene TRBV7-9 combines with J gene TRBJ2-1; 11 bases align to TRBD2. CDR3 length equals 16 residues. The germline V gene has CDR1 SEHNR and CDR2 FQNEAQ (reference sequence). Trimming cost V 1 base and J 6 bases; bases outside gene matches: 5. CDR3 coding DNA: TGTGCCAGCAGCTTAGTCTTAGCGGGGGGGCCCAATGAGCAGTTCTTC. This translates into CASSLVLAGGPNEQFF. Full variable domain (outside the CDR3, taken from reference TRBV7-9 and TRBJ2-1): DTGVSQNPRHKITKRGQNVTFRCDPISEHNRLYWYRQTLGQGPEFLTYFQNEAQLEKSRLLSDRFSAERPKGSFSTLEIQRTEQGDSAMYLCASSLVLAGGPNEQFFGPGTRLTVL.